The sequence of this TCR beta chain was determined in a study of cytomegalovirus exposure and HLA in healthy donors. Study findings and constraints: Subsequent analysis showed first-cohort TCR clusters tending to co-occur in 120 validation repertoires. Generally TCR sequences proved uncommon, though certain public TCRs appeared in numerous donors.

TCRdb keeps only in-frame clones here, not all; method: immunoSEQ multiplex PCR. The data contain around 200,000 clones, about 81% of them seen just once; the ten biggest clones take up 1.2%. On this clone itself: The antigen is unknown.

Germline values: CDR1 SGHNT, CDR2 YENEEA. The V end was cut by 2 bases, the J end by 2 bases, with 7 bases between. The CDR3 length is 13 residues. The sequenced sample was PBMCs. The sequence came from a woman between 25 and 40 years old in good health and CMV-seronegative. This chain joins TRBV11-3 and TRBJ2-7; a possible D gene is TRBD1 (6 bases). The CDR3 region has the DNA TGTGCCAGCAGCTTATCAGGGGCCTACGAGCAGTACTTC. As protein: CASSLSGAYEQYF.